Presented here are 9 T cell receptor beta chains from one specimen sequenced in a study of pediatric ulcerative colitis. The rectum was sampled with one to two pinch biopsies at colonoscopy. Generated by immunoSEQ multiplex PCR, the TCRdb table keeps only in-frame clones and is missing some. This sample carries tens of thousands of clones, 65% to 80% of them seen once, and the ten largest clones take under 10%. Sequencing was done on a sample of gut tissue. The receptors come from a boy younger than 18 with severe ulcerative colitis.

This rearrangement joins TRBV4-1 to TRBJ2-1; 10 bases align to TRBD2. This CDR3 has 16 residues. Germline trimming cut 4 bases from V and 9 bases from J; bases unmatched to any gene: 12. Germline lookup yields CDR1 MGHRA and CDR2 YSYEKL. CDR3 DNA sequence: TGCGCCAGCAGCCCGCATCCTAGCGGGAGCGGAAGTGAGCAGTTCTTC. As protein: CASSPHPSGSGSEQFF.

The chain links TRBV6-1 to TRBJ1-2; D not resolved. The CDR3 contains 13 residues. V lost 3 bases to trimming and J lost 7 bases, with 12 bases between them. Germline V CDR1 and CDR2: MNHNS, SASEGT. CDR3 in DNA: TGTGCCAGCAGTGATATGGCTTTCGGTGGCTACACCTTC. Translated: CASSDMAFGGYTF.

The CDR3 nucleotides read TGTGCCACCAGCAGGGTGGGACAGGGAGGGAGCGAGCAGTACTTC. It encodes CATSRVGQGGSEQYF. The chain has TRBV15 and TRBJ2-7, with 9 bases matching TRBD1. V was pared by 3 bases and J by 6 bases, with 9 bases of the junction left unmatched. This CDR3 contains 15 residues. Germline V gene sequence: CDR1 LNHNV, CDR2 YYDKDF (reference sequence).

The rearrangement uses TRBV6-5 and TRBJ2-7; 8 bases fit TRBD2. Per the germline V gene, CDR1 is MNHEY and CDR2 is SVGAGI. The CDR3 covers 15 residues. J gave up 4 bases and V 2 bases, and 7 bases lay outside the gene matches. CDR3 DNA sequence: TGTGCCAGCAGTTACGAAAGCGGGGGAAATTACGAGCAGTACTTC. Translated: CASSYESGGNYEQYF.

The genes are TRBV7-3 and TRBJ2-2, with no clear D. The CDR3 consists of 14 residues. Trimming left V 1 base short and J 1 base short, with 4 bases between. Germline assignment: CDR1 SGHTA and CDR2 FQGTGA. CDR3 residues: CASSLMGNTGELFF. The CDR3, as DNA: TGTGCCAGCAGCTTAATGGGGAACACCGGGGAGCTGTTTTTT.

This clone appeared once. The chain employs TRBV28 and TRBJ1-1; tentatively, D is TRBD1 (5 bases). V dropped 5 bases and J dropped 1 base, with 11 bases sitting between them. Germline values: CDR1 MDHEN, CDR2 SYDVKM. CDR3 size: 14 residues. The chain's CDR3 is CASSPPTGNTEAFF. The CDR3 nucleotides read TGTGCCAGCAGTCCACCCACAGGGAACACTGAAGCTTTCTTT.

This clone was counted once. The rearrangement uses TRBV30 and TRBJ1-1; D is possibly TRBD1 (5 bases). Germline V CDR1 and CDR2: GTSNPN, SVGIG (reference sequence). This CDR3 region has 14 residues. V lost 5 bases to trimming and J lost 2 bases, with 15 bases between them. The CDR3 loop is CAWSGGAHNTEAFF. The CDR3 DNA sequence: TGTGCCTGGTCTGGCGGGGCCCATAACACTGAAGCTTTCTTT.

This rearrangement joins TRBV27 to TRBJ2-1, with D possibly TRBD1 on 5 matching bases. The CDR3 length is 16 residues. CDR1 and CDR2 from the germline V gene are MNHEY and SMNVEV (reference sequence). V was trimmed by 0 bases and J by 4 bases, leaving 13 bases between them. The CDR3 coding sequence is TGTGCCAGCAGTTTATCATATCCAGGGCCATACAATGAGCAGTTCTTC. It translates to CASSLSYPGPYNEQFF.

The table lists this clone with a few counts. V usage is TRBV2 and J usage is TRBJ1-2; no reliable D call. The germline CDR1 and CDR2 sequences are SNHLY and FYNNEI. The CDR3 loop spans 13 amino acids. The ends were cut back, 1 base at V and 2 bases at J, with 5 bases in the middle. CDR3 region: CASSEGFNYGYTF. CDR3 coding DNA: TGTGCCAGCAGTGAAGGGTTCAACTATGGCTACACCTTC. The full variable domain, rest sourced from reference TRBV2 and TRBJ1-2, is EPEVTQTPSHQVTQMGQEVILRCVPISNHLYFYWYRQILGQKVEFLVSFYNNEISEKSEIFDDQFSVERPDGSNFTLKIRSTKLEDSAMYFCASSEGFNYGYTFGSGTRLTVV.